A selection of T cell receptor beta chains follows, all from one sample in a study of cytomegalovirus exposure and HLA in healthy donors. Repertoires were generated with immunoSEQ multiplex PCR, while TCRdb's copy carries only in-frame clones and drops some. This table holds about 180,000 clones, 60% to 80% found once. The sequencing sample was made of PBMCs. Receptor source: a woman aged 50 to 60 in good health and CMV-seropositive. The CDR3 runs from the conserved cysteine through the conserved F or W. A D gene is named only where the DNA matches it firmly. Where a row states a size, it is once, few, many or the class of an expanded clone; other rows omit it.

V	size	J	D	DNA	CDR3
TRBV27	NA	TRBJ2-7	TRBD1	TGTGCCAGCAGTGCGACAGGGTCTTCCTACGAGCAGTACTTC	CASSATGSSYEQYF
TRBV7-9	NA	TRBJ2-7	NA	TGTGCCAGCAGCTTACAGGACAGCCTCCGGTACTTC	CASSLQDSLRYF
TRBV30	NA	TRBJ2-6	NA	TGTGCCTGGATGAAGCGCCCTGGGGCCAACGTCCTGACTTTC	CAWMKRPGANVLTF
TRBV29-1	NA	TRBJ1-2	TRBD1	TGCAGCGTTGAATCGGGACAGGGGGCGAGCTATGGCTACACCTTC	CSVESGQGASYGYTF
TRBV5-6	NA	TRBJ2-2	NA	TGTGCCAGCAGCTTGGGGAGGGGCAGGGCGAACACCGGGGAGCTGTTTTTT	CASSLGRGRANTGELFF
TRBV27	NA	TRBJ1-2	TRBD1	TGTGCCAGCAGTTTATCTGATGGACAGGGGCAGAACTATGGCTACACCTTC	CASSLSDGQGQNYGYTF
TRBV5-1	NA	TRBJ2-1	TRBD2	TGCGCCAGCAGCATTACTAGCGGTGAGCAGTTCTTC	CASSITSGEQFF
TRBV18	NA	TRBJ1-1	TRBD1	TGTGCCAGCTCAGAAGACAGGGCGAACACTGAAGCTTTCTTT	CASSEDRANTEAFF
TRBV5-1	NA	TRBJ2-7	NA	TGCGCCAGCAGCTTGGCGCAGGGATACGAGCAGTACTTC	CASSLAQGYEQYF
TRBV5-5	NA	TRBJ1-2	NA	TGTGCCAGCAGCTTCAGGGTTTATGGCTACACCTTC	CASSFRVYGYTF
TRBV7-8	NA	TRBJ2-7	NA	TGTGCCAGCAGCTTTGGACAGAACTCCTACGAGCAGTACTTC	CASSFGQNSYEQYF
TRBV7-8	NA	TRBJ2-6	TRBD1	TGTGCCAGCAGCTTTCCGGGACAGGTCTCTGGGGCCAACGTCCTGACTTTC	CASSFPGQVSGANVLTF
TRBV20-1	NA	TRBJ1-2	NA	TGCAGGGGGGCGGGGGCGAGCGGCTACACCTTC	CRGAGASGYTF
TRBV12-5	NA	TRBJ2-3	TRBD2	TGTGCTAGTGGTCTGGGACTAGCGGGGGGTACTAGCACAGATACGCAGTATTTT	CASGLGLAGGTSTDTQYF
TRBV2	NA	TRBJ1-1	NA	TGTGCCACAAAGGGCGTAGGGAGGAACACTGAAGCTTTCTTT	CATKGVGRNTEAFF
TRBV18	NA	TRBJ2-5	TRBD1	TGTGCCAGCTCAGCCACCGGGACAGTCGAGACCCAGTACTTC	CASSATGTVETQYF
TRBV5-1	NA	TRBJ2-3	TRBD2	TGCGCCAGCAGCTTCCGCGGGGGGGGCACAGATACGCAGTATTTT	CASSFRGGGTDTQYF
TRBV19	NA	TRBJ1-6	TRBD1	TGTGCCAGTAGTATCCTTTCGACAGGGTATAATTCACCCCTCCACTTT	CASSILSTGYNSPLHF
TRBV6-1	NA	TRBJ1-5	TRBD1	TGTGCCAGCAGTAGGGACAGGAAGATTAATCAGCCCCAGCATTTT	CASSRDRKINQPQHF
TRBV6-1	NA	TRBJ2-7	NA	TGTGCCAGCAGTTCTCGGCGGGGACCCTACGAGCAGTACTTC	CASSSRRGPYEQYF
TRBV30	few	TRBJ1-5	NA	TGTGCCTGGGCGGACGGGGACAATCAGCCCCAGCATTTT	CAWADGDNQPQHF
TRBV11-1	NA	TRBJ2-5	NA	TGTGCCAGCAGCGGGTTGAGGTCCCAAGAGACCCAGTACTTC	CASSGLRSQETQYF
TRBV6-5	NA	TRBJ1-2	TRBD1	TGTGCCAGCAGTGCTCCGGGACAGCCTTCCTATGGCTACACCTTC	CASSAPGQPSYGYTF
TRBV7-6	NA	TRBJ2-5	NA	TGTGCCAGCAGCTTAGCGCACAGGACCCAAGAGACCCAGTACTTC	CASSLAHRTQETQYF
TRBV5-4	NA	TRBJ1-2	NA	TGTGCCAGCAGCCGAAGTTCCACGACAGACCTAAGTGGCTACACCTTC	CASSRSSTTDLSGYTF
TRBV10-1	NA	TRBJ1-3	NA	TGCGCCAGCAGCAGTCAGGGATCTGGAAACACCATATATTTT	CASSSQGSGNTIYF
TRBV6-1	NA	TRBJ1-6	TRBD1	TGTGCCAGCAGTGACGGACAGGGTAGAAATTCACCCCTCCACTTT	CASSDGQGRNSPLHF
TRBV2	NA	TRBJ1-2	TRBD1	TGTGCCAGCGGATCCGGGACAGGGGGCGCAGGGGGCTATGGCTACACCTTC	CASGSGTGGAGGYGYTF
TRBV5-8	NA	TRBJ2-5	TRBD1	TGTGCCAGCAGCACCGGGACAGGGGTCCAAGAGACCCAGTACTTC	CASSTGTGVQETQYF
TRBV28	NA	TRBJ1-1	NA	TGTGCCAGTCGGGGGTTCGGGAACACTGAAGCTTTCTTT	CASRGFGNTEAFF
TRBV7-3	NA	TRBJ2-2	TRBD2	TGTGCCAGCAGCTCCGCCACCAGCGGGGGGGCCAACACCGGGGAGCTGTTTTTT	CASSSATSGGANTGELFF
TRBV18	NA	TRBJ1-1	NA	TGTGCCAGCTCATCACAAGTACAGGGGAACACTGAAGCTTTCTTT	CASSSQVQGNTEAFF
TRBV15	NA	TRBJ1-2	NA	TGTGCCACCAGCCCGAGACAGTCCCCTTCCGATGGCTACACCTTC	CATSPRQSPSDGYTF
TRBV18	NA	TRBJ1-2	TRBD1	TGTGCCAGCTCACCGGGACAGGGGATAGGCTACACCTTC	CASSPGQGIGYTF
TRBV14	NA	TRBJ2-3	NA	TGTGCCAGCAGCCGGGGCAGCACAGATACGCAGTATTTT	CASSRGSTDTQYF
TRBV5-1	NA	TRBJ2-3	NA	TGCGCCAGCAGCGGGGGGACCAGCACAGATACGCAGTATTTT	CASSGGTSTDTQYF
TRBV4-1	NA	TRBJ2-5	TRBD2	TGCGCCAGCAGCCAAGGGGTTAGCGGGGGTGTTGGTGGGACCCAGTACTTC	CASSQGVSGGVGGTQYF